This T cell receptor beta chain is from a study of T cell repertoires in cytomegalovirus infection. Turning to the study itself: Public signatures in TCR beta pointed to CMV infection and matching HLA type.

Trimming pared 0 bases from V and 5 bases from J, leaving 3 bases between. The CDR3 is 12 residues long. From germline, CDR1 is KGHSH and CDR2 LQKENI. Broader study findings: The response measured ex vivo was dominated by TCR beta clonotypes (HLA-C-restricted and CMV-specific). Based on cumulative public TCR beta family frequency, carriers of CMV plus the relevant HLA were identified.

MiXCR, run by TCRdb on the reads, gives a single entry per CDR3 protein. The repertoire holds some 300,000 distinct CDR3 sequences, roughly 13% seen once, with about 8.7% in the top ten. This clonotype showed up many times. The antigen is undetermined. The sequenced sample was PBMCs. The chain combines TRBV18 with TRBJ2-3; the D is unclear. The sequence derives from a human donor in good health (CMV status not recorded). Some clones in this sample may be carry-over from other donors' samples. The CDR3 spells CASSPPGDTQYF. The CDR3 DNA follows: TGTGCCAGCTCACCACCGGGAGATACGCAGTATTTT.